Following are 7 T cell receptor beta chains from one sample sequenced in a study of radiotherapy plus CTLA-4 blockade in lung cancer. Clones were sequenced by immunoSEQ multiplex PCR, and TCRdb holds only the in-frame ones, with some missing. The sample has tens of thousands of clones; roughly three quarters are singletons. This sample comprised peripheral blood, obtained from a patient treated with radiotherapy plus ipilimumab. The source is a human donor with non-small cell lung cancer who had stable disease on radiotherapy plus ipilimumab.

The chain employs TRBV19 and TRBJ1-5; no clear D gene. V was cut by 4 bases and J by 0 bases, with 7 bases left in between. CDR3 size: 14 residues. Germline V gene data show CDR1 as LNHDA and CDR2 as SQIVND (reference sequence). Written as DNA, the CDR3 is TGTGCCAGTAGTAGGGCTGGTAGCAATCAGCCCCAGCATTTT. It encodes CASSRAGSNQPQHF.

This chain connects TRBV4-1 to TRBJ1-2; D is unresolved. The CDR3 spans 12 residues. Trimming stripped 1 base from V and 2 bases from J, with 2 bases between. Germline V lookup: CDR1 MGHRA, CDR2 YSYEKL. CDR3 sequence: CASSQGNYGYTF. The CDR3 nucleotides read TGCGCCAGCAGCCAAGGGAACTATGGCTACACCTTC.

The chain employs TRBV18 and TRBJ2-7; D unresolved. CDR3 size: 11 residues. Trimming pared 4 bases from V and 1 base from J, leaving 2 bases between. The germline CDR1 and CDR2 sequences are KGHSH and LQKENI. CDR3 bases: TGTGCCAGCTCACGTTCCTACGAGCAGTACTTC. Translated, it gives CASSRSYEQYF.

On this clone itself: Different DNA sequences within this sample yield the same CDR3. The CDR3: CRAGRSYEQYF. The CDR3 coding sequence is TGCAGGGCAGGCAGATCCTACGAGCAGTACTTC. The chain combines TRBV20-1 with TRBJ2-7; D remains unclear. Germline V gene lookup returns CDR1 DFQATT and CDR2 SNEGSKA (reference sequence). The CDR3 sequence is 11 residues long.

J is TRBJ1-2 and V is TRBV19, with 8 nucleotides matching TRBD1. Germline V gives CDR1 LNHDA, CDR2 SQIVND (reference sequence). V shed 5 bases, J shed 8 bases, and the junction held 7 bases outside the gene matches. The CDR3 has 13 amino acids. CDR3 sequence reads: CASSPGTGSGYTF. In nucleotides, the CDR3 is TGTGCCAGTAGTCCCGGGACAGGCTCCGGCTACACCTTC.

V and J are TRBV19 and TRBJ1-5; D might be TRBD1 (5 bases). The ends were cut back, 5 bases at V and 7 bases at J, with 12 bases in the middle. Germline CDR1 reads LNHDA; CDR2 reads SQIVND (reference sequence). This CDR3 contains 13 residues. The DNA for the CDR3 is TGTGCCAGTAGTGGCTGGGGGGGGCAGCCCCAGCATTTT. Translation gives CASSGWGGQPQHF.

With respect to this clone: A junction end diverges from the germline sequence, so it may reflect a read error. V gene TRBV2 combines with J gene TRBJ2-7, with D uncertain. CDR1 SNHLY and CDR2 FYNNEI come from the germline V gene. The CDR3 length is 12 residues. For the CDR3, the DNA is TGTGCCAGCACCGACTCCCGCTACGCGCAGTACTTC. Protein: CASTDSRYAQYF.